The entry below gives a single T cell receptor beta chain sequence along with its context. This record belongs to a study of cytomegalovirus exposure and HLA in healthy donors. The CDR3 runs to 15 residues. V was cut by 3 bases and J by 7 bases, with 16 bases left in between. Germline V gene sequence: CDR1 LNHDA, CDR2 SQIVND (reference sequence). Primers: 60 Vbeta forward and 13 Jbeta reverse. Clones were read by immunoSEQ multiplex PCR, and TCRdb kept only the in-frame ones, dropping some. The sample holds 80,000 to 130,000 clones, 79% seen once. V is TRBV19 and J is TRBJ2-1; no clear D gene. Sequences were obtained from PBMCs. The origin of this receptor is a female donor in good health and CMV-seropositive. The CDR3 coding sequence is TGTGCCAGTAGTATTCAGGCTGCCCGTTGGAATGAGCAGTTCTTC. It codes for CASSIQAARWNEQFF.